The 21 T cell receptor beta chains presented below share a single source sample, sequenced in a study of blood T cell repertoires in COVID-19. Repertoires were generated with immunoSEQ multiplex PCR, while TCRdb's copy carries only in-frame clones and drops some. This table has tens of thousands of clones, around 85% appearing once. The material sequenced was peripheral blood. All receptors derive from a man aged 55 to 70 with acute or convalescent COVID-19.

V gene TRBV19 combines with J gene TRBJ2-7, with TRBD2 matching over 13 bases. The junction had 2 bases not matched to a gene; V was cut back by 3 bases and J by 3 bases. Germline loops: CDR1 LNHDA, CDR2 SQIVND (reference sequence). The length of the CDR3 is 15 residues. CDR3 sequence (DNA): TGTGCCAGTAGTATTGGACTAGCGGGGGTCTACGAGCAGTACTTC. Protein product: CASSIGLAGVYEQYF. Variable domain in full (rest from reference TRBV19 and TRBJ2-7): DGGITQSPKYLFRKEGQNVTLSCEQNLNHDAMYWYRQDPGQGLRLIYYSQIVNDFQKGDIAEGYSVSREKKESFPLTVTSAQKNPTAFYLCASSIGLAGVYEQYFGPGTRLTVT.

This chain links TRBV5-1 with TRBJ1-1; 7 bases are a match to TRBD1. Per germline, CDR1 SGHRS and CDR2 YFSETQ. V lost 4 bases to trimming and J lost 0 bases; unmatched junction nucleotides: 6. The CDR3 has 15 amino acids. The CDR3 loop is CASSPGQPVNTEAFF. The CDR3 bases are TGCGCCAGCAGCCCGGGACAGCCTGTGAACACTGAAGCTTTCTTT.

The rearrangement uses TRBV2 and TRBJ2-7; D not resolved. This CDR3 contains 14 residues. The V end lost 5 bases, the J end lost 0 bases, and 11 bases lay between the germline ends. Germline assignment: CDR1 SNHLY and CDR2 FYNNEI. The CDR3 sequence: CASSLSGFSYEQYF. The CDR3 region has the DNA TGTGCCAGCAGTCTCTCTGGCTTCTCCTACGAGCAGTACTTC.

There are a few counts of this clone. This chain links TRBV6-4 with TRBJ2-3, with TRBD2 identical over 9 bases. The CDR3 consists of 14 residues. Trimming cost V 6 bases and J 4 bases; bases outside gene matches: 5. CDR1 and CDR2 from the germline V gene are MRHNA and SNTAGT. In DNA, the CDR3 is TGTGCCAGCAGCCAAGCGGGAGGTGCAGATACGCAGTATTTT. Translating gives CASSQAGGADTQYF.

V usage is TRBV5-1 and J usage is TRBJ1-6; 7 positions agree with TRBD1. This CDR3 has 15 residues. Germline lookup yields CDR1 SGHRS and CDR2 YFSETQ. The J segment lost 7 bases and the V segment lost 4 bases, leaving 8 bases of the junction unmatched. CDR3 loop: CASSETQGRNSPLHF. The DNA of the CDR3 is TGCGCCAGCAGCGAGACACAGGGGAGGAATTCACCCCTCCACTTT.

The V and J genes are TRBV6-5 and TRBJ2-7; no clear D gene. The CDR3 loop spans 12 amino acids. Trimming shortened V by 5 bases and J by 0 bases, and 5 bases separated the two germline ends. Germline lookup yields CDR1 MNHEY and CDR2 SVGAGI. The CDR3 DNA follows: TGTGCCAGCAGTAGCGCCTCCTACGAGCAGTACTTC. It specifies CASSSASYEQYF.

The chain recombines TRBV27 with TRBJ1-6; D is unclear. The CDR3 sequence is 14 residues long. The germline V gene has CDR1 MNHEY and CDR2 SMNVEV (reference sequence). Trimming took off 5 bases at V and 10 bases at J, with 15 bases between the two ends. Written as DNA, the CDR3 is TGTGCCAGCAGTCCCTCGGAGTGGTCCTCACCCCTCCACTTT. Protein: CASSPSEWSSPLHF.

This chain links TRBV7-3 with TRBJ2-3; the match to TRBD2 covers 9 bases. The CDR3 is made up of 18 amino acids. Germline CDR1 SGHTA, CDR2 FQGTGA. Germline trimming cut 5 bases from V and 3 bases from J; bases unmatched to any gene: 15. For the CDR3, the DNA is TGTGCCAGCAGCCCGCGAGGGGCGGGGGGGCCAATAACAGATACGCAGTATTTT. Residues: CASSPRGAGGPITDTQYF.

This clone was seen a few times. This chain links TRBV7-9 with TRBJ1-5; a weak D match, TRBD1 (5 bases). Germline V gene sequence: CDR1 SEHNR, CDR2 FQNEAQ (reference sequence). Trimming stripped 1 base from V and 1 base from J, with 5 bases between. The CDR3 is 14 amino acids. The CDR3 is CASSLGQSNQPQHF. The CDR3 nucleotides read TGTGCCAGCAGCTTAGGACAGAGCAATCAGCCCCAGCATTTT.

The chain links TRBV5-1 to TRBJ2-5; D not certain. The V gene's germline CDR1 is SGHRS and CDR2 YFSETQ. V lost 4 bases and J lost 4, with 14 bases in between. CDR3 length: 14 amino acids. The DNA for the CDR3 is TGCGCCAGCAGCGCCGGCGGAGCCCGAGAGACCCAGTACTTC. It translates to CASSAGGARETQYF.

This chain connects TRBV4-2 to TRBJ1-5, with D uncertain. CDR1 is LGHNA, CDR2 YNFKEQ, per germline. The V end was cut by 0 bases, the J end by 1 base, with 7 bases between. This CDR3 is 15 amino acids long. The CDR3 region is CASSQDRGSNQPQHF. CDR3 nucleotide sequence: TGTGCCAGCAGCCAAGATCGGGGAAGCAATCAGCCCCAGCATTTT.

The chain couples TRBV4-2 to TRBJ2-3, with D perhaps matching TRBD2 (6 bases). Per the germline V gene, CDR1 is LGHNA and CDR2 is YNFKEQ. The CDR3 is 15 amino acids. The V gene lost 4 bases and the J gene lost 5 bases, with 16 bases spanning the gap. In DNA form, the CDR3 reads TGTGCCAGCAGCCCTGTCGGGGGTGGGAGAGATACGCAGTATTTT. It yields the protein CASSPVGGGRDTQYF.

The chain links TRBV19 to TRBJ2-3; possible D gene TRBD2, 6 bases. This CDR3 is built from 17 residues. Germline CDR1 is LNHDA and CDR2 is SQIVND (reference sequence). The V end lost 6 bases, the J end lost 8 bases, and 27 bases lay between the germline ends. CDR3 region: CASSRSPAGRNMFTQYF. The DNA of the CDR3 is TGTGCCAGTAGCCGGTCTCCGGCGGGGCGGAATATGTTTACGCAGTATTTT.

V usage is TRBV7-2 and J usage is TRBJ2-3; 8 bases align to TRBD2. CDR3 length: 14 residues. Losses at the gene ends were 2 bases for V and 8 bases for J; bases not matched to a gene: 6. Looked up from germline, CDR1 is SGHTA and CDR2 is FQGNSA. This CDR3 is CASSLSGLAGTQYF. CDR3 coding DNA: TGTGCCAGCAGCTTATCTGGGCTAGCGGGTACGCAGTATTTT.

J is TRBJ2-1 and V is TRBV5-1; 9 nucleotides match TRBD1. V trimming: 4 bases; J trimming: 7 bases; junction bases outside the gene matches: 6. Per the germline V gene, CDR1 is SGHRS and CDR2 is YFSETQ. The CDR3 has 14 amino acids. The CDR3 DNA follows: TGCGCCAGCAGCCTGGGGACAGGGCCTAATGAGCAGTTCTTC. Translating it yields CASSLGTGPNEQFF.

The chain carries TRBV10-2 and TRBJ2-7, with no clear D. Germline V CDR1 and CDR2: WSHSY, SAAADI. V was trimmed by 6 bases and J by 2 bases, leaving 8 bases between them. There are 12 residues in the CDR3. The CDR3 loop reads CASRSLTYEQYF. DNA of the CDR3: TGCGCCAGCAGATCCCTAACCTACGAGCAGTACTTC.

The chain carries TRBV15 and TRBJ2-1; 9 bases match TRBD2. There are 16 residues in the CDR3. The V segment lost 3 bases and the J segment 2 bases; nucleotides outside the gene matches: 5. Germline V CDR1 and CDR2: LNHNV, YYDKDF (reference sequence). CDR3 in amino acids: CATSRIAGVAYNEQFF. The CDR3 bases are TGTGCCACCAGCAGGATAGCGGGAGTTGCCTACAATGAGCAGTTCTTC.

CDR3 region: CATSDAGQKETQYF. CDR3 DNA: TGTGCCACCAGTGACGCCGGACAGAAAGAGACCCAGTACTTC. The chain carries TRBV24-1 and TRBJ2-5; possible D gene TRBD1, 6 bases. The CDR3 loop spans 14 amino acids. Deletions cut 4 bases from V and 3 bases from J, with 11 bases between. CDR1 is KGHDR, CDR2 SFDVKD, per germline.

V is TRBV4-2 and J is TRBJ2-2, with 8 bases fitting TRBD2. The CDR3 is 15 residues long. Trimming at V came to 4 bases and at J to 4 bases, leaving 5 bases not matched to a gene. Germline V CDR1 and CDR2: LGHNA, YNFKEQ. CDR3 protein: CASSPAGASTGELFF. For the CDR3, the DNA is TGTGCCAGCAGCCCAGCGGGGGCGAGCACCGGGGAGCTGTTTTTT.

This chain links TRBV7-9 with TRBJ2-7; maybe TRBD2 (6 bases). From germline, CDR1 is SEHNR and CDR2 FQNEAQ (reference sequence). The CDR3 runs to 15 residues. Trimming took 5 bases from V and 1 from J, leaving 15 bases between them. CDR3 sequence (DNA): TGTGCCAGCAGCCCCGGAGCAGGGAGGTCCTACGAGCAGTACTTC. Translation: CASSPGAGRSYEQYF.

For the CDR3, the DNA is TGTGCCTCCACCAGGGACAAATGGAACATTCAGTACTTC. It encodes CASTRDKWNIQYF. The V and J genes are TRBV30 and TRBJ2-4, with D possibly TRBD1 on 6 matching bases. CDR3 length equals 13 residues. Trimming took off 7 bases at V and 7 bases at J, with 17 bases between the two ends. Germline V gene lookup returns CDR1 GTSNPN and CDR2 SVGIG (reference sequence).